Listed here is a single T cell receptor (beta chain). Its antigen is unknown. Germline-derived CDR1 and CDR2 are MRHNA and SNTAGT. J lost 7 bases, V lost 3 bases, and 9 bases had no gene match. The CDR3 extends over 16 amino acids. Steroid-refractory graft-versus-host disease after allogeneic hematopoietic cell transplant qualified adults for prospective research-autopsy enrollment. Data came from immunoSEQ multiplex PCR; TCRdb stores just in-frame clones and leaves some out. The sample includes several thousand clones, 55% to 70% of them seen just once. The record originates from a study of tissue T cells after allogeneic stem cell transplantation. Findings and caveats of the study: Blood and spleen captured only part of the tissue TCR repertoire.

The TCR was taken from a male patient of 60 years or more with steroid-refractory graft-versus-host disease after an allogeneic stem cell transplant. A subset of T cells may come from the graft donor. Specimen: jejunal tissue, collected at autopsy. V is TRBV6-4 and J is TRBJ1-6; 7 nucleotides agree with TRBD1. The CDR3 nucleotides are TGTGCCAGCAGTGAACAGGGGAGGGTTCAGAATTCACCCCTCCACTTT. As protein: CASSEQGRVQNSPLHF.